The T cell receptor (beta chain) under discussion was sequenced for a study of technical replicates of blood from a few donors. The ends lost 5 bases at V and 7 bases at J; junction bases unmatched: 6. The CDR3 runs 13 residues. The germline V gene encodes CDR1 SEHNR and CDR2 FQNEAQ (reference sequence). Profiled with immunoSEQ multiplex PCR; TCRdb holds only in-frame clones, not every one. The profile shows 87,000 or so clones, 95% of them singletons. Sequencing was carried out using T cells isolated from PBMCs. This clonotype was sampled from a human donor in good health. The chain employs TRBV7-9 and TRBJ1-2, with 8 nucleotides matching TRBD1. The CDR3 DNA reads TGTGCCAGCAGCCGAGGACAGGGAGGTGGCTACACCTTC. Translation gives CASSRGQGGGYTF.